The present TCR beta chain was sequenced within a study of blood T cells in healthy people across ages. Between the trimmed V and J ends, which lost 1 base and 4 bases, there was a span of 16 bases. CDR1 is SGHTA, CDR2 FQGNSA, per germline. The CDR3 loop spans 16 amino acids. Using a J-beta primer mix together with a sample-barcoded 5' primer, a second PCR was run for about 6 to 12 cycles. TCRdb re-analysed the 5' RACE reads in MiXCR, keeping a single row per CDR3 protein. The table lists about 780,000 distinct CDR3 sequences, under 30% of them singletons. This clonotype was observed a few times. The same sample was also studied in work on T cells of mothers and their children.

Material for sequencing was blood. The clonotype originates from a boy between 5 and 17 years old in good health. This chain connects TRBV7-2 to TRBJ2-5; no clear D. CDR3: CASSLEPARGVETQYF. The CDR3 DNA is TGTGCCAGCAGCTTAGAGCCAGCGAGAGGAGTAGAGACCCAGTACTTC.